These T cell receptor beta chains were read from a single sample in a study of Graves' ophthalmopathy and Graves' hyperthyroidism. One entry per CDR3 protein results from TCRdb running MiXCR on the multiplex PCR reads. The sample lists a few hundred thousand distinct CDR3 sequences, roughly 14% seen once, with around 7% in the top ten. Sequences were obtained from peripheral blood. The source of these receptors is a woman aged 18-30 years with stable Graves' hyperthyroidism. The CDR3 runs from the conserved cysteine through the conserved F or W. Fields, in order: D gene, V gene, J gene, clone size, CDR3 DNA, CDR3 protein. D genes are given only for firm matches. Clone size, where shown, is once, few, many, or a class for clones that have expanded.

>TRBD2|TRBV19|TRBJ2-2|few
TGTGCCAGTAGTATGAGGCCCTCAGCGGGGGGGTCGAACACCGGGGAGCTGTTTTTT
CASSMRPSAGGSNTGELFF
>TRBD1|TRBV4-2|TRBJ1-3|few
TGTGCCAGCAGCCAAGCGGGACAGGACTCTGGAAACACCATATATTTT
CASSQAGQDSGNTIYF
>TRBD1|TRBV19|TRBJ1-1|medium-sized
TGTGCCAGCTCCCGACAGGGGAACACTGAAGCTTTCTTT
CASSRQGNTEAFF
>TRBD1|TRBV2|TRBJ2-5|many
TGTGCCAGCAGTGGAGACAGGGGGCGGGAGACCCAGTACTTC
CASSGDRGRETQYF
>TRBD1|TRBV27|TRBJ1-2|many
TGTGCCAGCAGTATCAGACAGGGCCCTCATGGCTACACCTTC
CASSIRQGPHGYTF
>NA|TRBV24-1|TRBJ2-5|many
TGTGCCACCAGTCCGGGTCCAAAAATCAAAGAGACCCAGTACTTC
CATSPGPKIKETQYF
>NA|TRBV4-2|TRBJ2-2|once
TGTGCCAGCAGAAAATCCCGAATGGAGGGATGGGACACCGGGGAGCTGTTTTTT
CASRKSRMEGWDTGELFF
>NA|TRBV6-1|TRBJ1-2|many
TGTGCCAGCGGTGAAGCGGGTCCTAACTATGGCTACACCTTC
CASGEAGPNYGYTF
>NA|TRBV24-1|TRBJ2-2|many
TGTGCCACCAGTGATCCCCTCAGGGGCACCGGGGAGCTGTTTTTT
CATSDPLRGTGELFF
>NA|TRBV24-1|TRBJ2-7|many
TGTGCCACCAGTGAGGGGGGTCTGGGCTACGAGCAGTACTTC
CATSEGGLGYEQYF
>NA|TRBV6-2/TRBV6-3|TRBJ2-5|few
TGTGCCAGCAGTTCCACGGGGGAGACCCAGTACTTC
CASSSTGETQYF
>TRBD1|TRBV27|TRBJ2-7|many
TGTGCCAGCAGTTCCGGGACAGGGCTAAACAAGCAGTACTTC
CASSSGTGLNKQYF
>TRBD2|TRBV2|TRBJ2-7|NA
TGTGCCAGCAGTGAGCGACTAGCGGGGGTCTACGAGCAGTACTTC
CASSERLAGVYEQYF
>TRBD1|TRBV27|TRBJ1-1|many
TGTGCCAGCAGTTTACTTAACCTCGGACAGGGGGGAACTGAAGCTTTCTTT
CASSLLNLGQGGTEAFF
>TRBD2|TRBV5-1|TRBJ2-7|many
TGCGCCAGCAGCTTGTCGACTAGCCGGAACGAGCAGTACTTC
CASSLSTSRNEQYF
>TRBD1|TRBV4-1|TRBJ1-6|many
TGCGCCAGCAGCTCAGGACAGGCTAGGTTTAAACCCCTCCACTTT
CASSSGQARFKPLHF
>TRBD1|TRBV20-1|TRBJ2-7|many
TGCAGTGCTATGCGCCCCGGGACAGGGGGCGCGAGGGCCTACGAGCAGTACTTC
CSAMRPGTGGARAYEQYF
>NA|TRBV11-2|TRBJ2-2|many
TGTGCCAGCAGCGCCCGATACACCGGGGAGCTGTTTTTT
CASSARYTGELFF
>NA|TRBV18|TRBJ2-5|few
TGTGCCAGCTCACGATCGCTGACGGAAGGGATAGAGACCCAGTACTTC
CASSRSLTEGIETQYF
>NA|TRBV6-1|TRBJ1-1|many
TGTGCCAGCAGTGAAGCCGCCAGGGGTATCACTGAAGCTTTCTTT
CASSEAARGITEAFF
>TRBD1|TRBV24-1|TRBJ2-3|NA
TGTGCCACCAGTGATCCAGCATTGACAGGGGGCGTGACAGATACGCAGTATTTT
CATSDPALTGGVTDTQYF
>TRBD1|TRBV27|TRBJ1-2|many
TGTGCCAGCAGTTTATTGGGACAGGGACAGAACTATGGCTACACCTTC
CASSLLGQGQNYGYTF
>NA|TRBV7-2|TRBJ1-2|NA
TGTGCCAGCAGCTTAGATTGGGGGTGCGACGGCTACACCTTC
CASSLDWGCDGYTF
>NA|TRBV13|TRBJ2-2|NA
TGTGCCAGCAGCTTACGGCAGGGGACCACCGGGGAGCTGTTTTTT
CASSLRQGTTGELFF
>NA|TRBV6-5|TRBJ2-2|many
TGTGCCAGCAGTTATAGGGTAGCGAACACCGGGGAGCTGTTTTTT
CASSYRVANTGELFF
>NA|TRBV6-1|TRBJ2-7|many
TGTGCCAGCGGGCCCGGCGAGCAGTACTTC
CASGPGEQYF
>TRBD1|TRBV7-3|TRBJ2-5|NA
TGTGCCAGCAGCTTGACGGGACAGGGTCCTGCAGAGACCCAGTACTTC
CASSLTGQGPAETQYF
>NA|TRBV12-3/TRBV12-4|TRBJ2-5|many
TGTGCCAGCAGTCTGCCTCCGGGGACCCAGTACTTC
CASSLPPGTQYF
>NA|TRBV6-5|TRBJ2-5|NA
TGTGCCAGCCTCGAGGTGTGGCAGACCCAGTACTTC
CASLEVWQTQYF
>NA|TRBV6-1|TRBJ2-5|few
TGTGCCAGCTCCTCTCGGGGGGCAGGGCAAGAGACCCAGTACTTC
CASSSRGAGQETQYF
>TRBD1|TRBV4-2|TRBJ1-1|few
TGTGCCAGCAGCCAAACCGGGACAGGGGGTTTGGCCACTGAAGCTTTCTTT
CASSQTGTGGLATEAFF
>TRBD2|TRBV19|TRBJ2-2|NA
TGTGCCAGTAGTATCGCCGGGAGGGCCACCGGGGAGCTGTTTTTT
CASSIAGRATGELFF
>NA|TRBV19|TRBJ1-6|many
TGTGCCAGCAAATCAGGGCCATCTTCACCCCTCCACTTT
CASKSGPSSPLHF
>NA|TRBV6-1|TRBJ1-1|NA
TGTGCCAGCAGTGGGCTCGACAGACCGAACACTGAAGCTTTCTTT
CASSGLDRPNTEAFF
>NA|TRBV7-2|TRBJ1-1|many
TGTGCCAGCAGCTTAGTTGGGAGGGGAACAGCTTTCTTT
CASSLVGRGTAFF
>NA|TRBV2|TRBJ1-2|many
TGTGCCTCGGGGACTTGGGGGGGTGGCTACACCTTC
CASGTWGGGYTF
>NA|TRBV19|TRBJ1-5|NA
TGTGCCACCAGACGGGACATGTCAAATCAGCCCCAGCATTTT
CATRRDMSNQPQHF
>TRBD1|TRBV7-2|TRBJ1-6|many
TGTGCCAGCAGCTCTAAGACAGGGGGCAATTCACCCCTCCACTTT
CASSSKTGGNSPLHF
>TRBD1|TRBV28|TRBJ1-1|many
TGTGCCAGCAGTTCCCGGGACAGGGGGCAGAAAGGAACTGAAGCTTTCTTT
CASSSRDRGQKGTEAFF
>TRBD1|TRBV6-1|TRBJ1-2|many
TGTGCCAGTTTCGGACAGGTCCGCTATGGCTACACCTTC
CASFGQVRYGYTF